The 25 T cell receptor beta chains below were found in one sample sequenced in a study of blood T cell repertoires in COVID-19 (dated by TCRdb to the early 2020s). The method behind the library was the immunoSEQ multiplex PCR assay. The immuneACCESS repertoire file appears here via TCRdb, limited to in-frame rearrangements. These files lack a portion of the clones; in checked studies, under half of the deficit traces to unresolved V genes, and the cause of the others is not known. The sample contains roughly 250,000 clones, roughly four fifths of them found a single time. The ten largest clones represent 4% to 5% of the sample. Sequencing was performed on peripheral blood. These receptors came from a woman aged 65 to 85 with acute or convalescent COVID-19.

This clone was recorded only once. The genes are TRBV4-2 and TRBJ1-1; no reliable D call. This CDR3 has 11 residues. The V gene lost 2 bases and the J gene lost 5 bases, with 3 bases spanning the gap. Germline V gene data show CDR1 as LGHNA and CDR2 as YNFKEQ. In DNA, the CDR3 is TGTGCCAGCAGCCAATTAACTGAAGCTTTCTTT. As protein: CASSQLTEAFF.

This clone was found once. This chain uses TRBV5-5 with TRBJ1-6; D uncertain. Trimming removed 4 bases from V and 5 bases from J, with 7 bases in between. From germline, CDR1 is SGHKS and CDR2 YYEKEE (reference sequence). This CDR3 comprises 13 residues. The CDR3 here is CASSTSDNSPLHF. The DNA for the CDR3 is TGTGCCAGCAGCACCTCGGATAATTCACCCCTCCACTTT.

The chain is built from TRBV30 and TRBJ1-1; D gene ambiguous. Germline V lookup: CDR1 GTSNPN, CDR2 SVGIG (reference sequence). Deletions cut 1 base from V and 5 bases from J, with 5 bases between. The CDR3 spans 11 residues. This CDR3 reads CAWSDQTEAFF. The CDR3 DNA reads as TGTGCCTGGAGTGATCAGACTGAAGCTTTCTTT.

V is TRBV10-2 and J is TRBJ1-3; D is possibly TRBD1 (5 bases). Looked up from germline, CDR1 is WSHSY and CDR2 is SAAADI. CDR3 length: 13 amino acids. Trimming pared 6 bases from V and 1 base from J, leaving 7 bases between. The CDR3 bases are TGCGCCAGCAGCCCAGGGTCTGGAAACACCATATATTTT. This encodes CASSPGSGNTIYF.

DNA of the CDR3: TGTGCCAGCAGTGAATTGAACAGGGTTGGCTACACCTTC. As protein: CASSELNRVGYTF. V gene TRBV25-1 combines with J gene TRBJ1-2, with a possible D match to TRBD1 (6 bases). In germline, CDR1 is MGHDK, CDR2 SYGVNS. Deletions cut 1 base from V and 7 bases from J, with 10 bases between. There are 13 residues in the CDR3.

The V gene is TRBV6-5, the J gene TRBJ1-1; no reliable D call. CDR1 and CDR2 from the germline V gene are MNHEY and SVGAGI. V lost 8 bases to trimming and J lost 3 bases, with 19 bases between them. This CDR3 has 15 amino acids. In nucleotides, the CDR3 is TGTGCCAGCTCACTTACCACGGGAGTTTACACTGAAGCTTTCTTT. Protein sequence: CASSLTTGVYTEAFF.

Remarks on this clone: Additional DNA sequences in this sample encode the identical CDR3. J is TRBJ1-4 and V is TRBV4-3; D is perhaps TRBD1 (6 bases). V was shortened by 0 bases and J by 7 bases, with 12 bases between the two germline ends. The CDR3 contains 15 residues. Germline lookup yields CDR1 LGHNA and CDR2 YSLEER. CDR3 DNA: TGCGCCAGCAGCCAAGACAGGGGTGGCGGTGAAAAACTGTTTTTT. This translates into CASSQDRGGGEKLFF.

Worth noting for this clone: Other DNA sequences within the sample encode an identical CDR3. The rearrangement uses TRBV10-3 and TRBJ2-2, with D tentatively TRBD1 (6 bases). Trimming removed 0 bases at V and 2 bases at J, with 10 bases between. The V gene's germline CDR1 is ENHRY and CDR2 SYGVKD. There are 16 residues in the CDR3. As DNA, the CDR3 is TGTGCCATCAGTGAGTCCGGCAGGGGAAACACCGGGGAGCTGTTTTTT. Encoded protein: CAISESGRGNTGELFF.

CDR3 residues: CASSIPNTEAFF. The CDR3 DNA is TGTGCCAGTAGCATCCCCAACACTGAAGCTTTCTTT. The rearrangement joins TRBV19 to TRBJ1-1; D is unresolved. V was cut by 6 bases and J by 2 bases, with 7 bases left in between. Germline V gene sequence: CDR1 LNHDA, CDR2 SQIVND (reference sequence). This CDR3 region has 12 residues.

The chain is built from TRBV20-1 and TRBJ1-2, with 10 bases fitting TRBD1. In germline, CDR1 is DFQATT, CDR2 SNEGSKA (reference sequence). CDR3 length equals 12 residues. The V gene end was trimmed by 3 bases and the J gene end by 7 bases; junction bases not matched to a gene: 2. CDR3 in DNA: TGCAGTGCTAGTGGGGACAGGGGTGGCTACACCTTC. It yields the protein CSASGDRGGYTF.

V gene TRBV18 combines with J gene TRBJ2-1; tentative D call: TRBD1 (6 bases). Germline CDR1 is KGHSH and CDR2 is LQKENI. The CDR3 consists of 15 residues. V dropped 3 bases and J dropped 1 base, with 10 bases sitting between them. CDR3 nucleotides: TGTGCCAGCTCACCGAGGACAGCATCCTACAATGAGCAGTTCTTC. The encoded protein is CASSPRTASYNEQFF. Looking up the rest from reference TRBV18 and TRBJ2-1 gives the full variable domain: NAGVMQNPRHLVRRRGQEARLRCSPMKGHSHVYWYRQLPEEGLKFMVYLQKENIIDESGMPKERFSAEFPKEGPSILRIQQVVRGDSAAYFCASSPRTASYNEQFFGPGTRLTVL.

This chain's CDR3 is CASSSSGTIATQYF. The CDR3 DNA reads as TGTGCCAGCAGTTCTTCCGGGACTATAGCGACCCAGTACTTC. The V and J genes are TRBV27 and TRBJ2-5; 7 bases fit TRBD2. Germline V CDR1 and CDR2: MNHEY, SMNVEV (reference sequence). The V and J ends lost 4 bases and 7 bases, in that order; junction bases with no gene match: 9. The CDR3 sequence is 14 residues long.

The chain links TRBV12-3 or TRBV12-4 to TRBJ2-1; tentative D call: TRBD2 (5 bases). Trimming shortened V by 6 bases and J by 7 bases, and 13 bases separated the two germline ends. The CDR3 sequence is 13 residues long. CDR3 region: CASSRGLPNEQFF. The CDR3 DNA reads TGTGCCAGCAGCCGCGGACTGCCTAATGAGCAGTTCTTC.

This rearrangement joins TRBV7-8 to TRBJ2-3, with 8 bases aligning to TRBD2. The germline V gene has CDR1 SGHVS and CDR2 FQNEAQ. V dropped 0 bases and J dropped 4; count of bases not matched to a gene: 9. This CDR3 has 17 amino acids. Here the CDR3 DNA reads TGTGCCAGCAGCTTAGCGCTCGGTAGCGGGGTAGCAGATACGCAGTATTTT. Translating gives CASSLALGSGVADTQYF.

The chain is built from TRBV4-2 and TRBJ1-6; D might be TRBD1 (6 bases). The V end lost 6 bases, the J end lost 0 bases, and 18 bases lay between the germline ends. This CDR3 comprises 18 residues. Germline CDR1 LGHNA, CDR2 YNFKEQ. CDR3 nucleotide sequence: TGTGCCAGCAGGCTCGAACCAGGGGCTAGCTCCTATAATTCACCCCTCCACTTT. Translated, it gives CASRLEPGASSYNSPLHF.

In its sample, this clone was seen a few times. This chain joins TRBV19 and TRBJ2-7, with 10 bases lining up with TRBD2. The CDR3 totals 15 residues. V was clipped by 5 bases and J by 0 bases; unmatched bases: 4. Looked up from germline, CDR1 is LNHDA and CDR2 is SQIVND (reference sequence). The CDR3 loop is CASSYSGGSSYEQYF. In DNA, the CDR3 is TGTGCCAGTAGTTATAGCGGGGGGTCCTCCTACGAGCAGTACTTC.

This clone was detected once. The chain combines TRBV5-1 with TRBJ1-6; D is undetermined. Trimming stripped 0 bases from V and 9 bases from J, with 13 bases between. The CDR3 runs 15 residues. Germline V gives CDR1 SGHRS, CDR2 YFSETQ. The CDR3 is CASSLDWGGGSPLHF. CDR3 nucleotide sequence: TGCGCCAGCAGCTTGGATTGGGGAGGCGGTTCACCCCTCCACTTT.

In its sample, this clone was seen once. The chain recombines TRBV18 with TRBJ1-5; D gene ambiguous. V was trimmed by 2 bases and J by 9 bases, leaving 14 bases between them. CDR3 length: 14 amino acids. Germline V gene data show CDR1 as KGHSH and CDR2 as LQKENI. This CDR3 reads CASSPEQRTMPQHF. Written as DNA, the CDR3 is TGTGCCAGCTCACCAGAACAGAGAACGATGCCCCAGCATTTT.

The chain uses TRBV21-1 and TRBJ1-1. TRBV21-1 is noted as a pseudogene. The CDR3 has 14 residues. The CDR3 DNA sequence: TGTGCCAGCAGCAATAAGCTCATGAACACTGAAGCTTTCTTT. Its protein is CASSNKLMNTEAFF.

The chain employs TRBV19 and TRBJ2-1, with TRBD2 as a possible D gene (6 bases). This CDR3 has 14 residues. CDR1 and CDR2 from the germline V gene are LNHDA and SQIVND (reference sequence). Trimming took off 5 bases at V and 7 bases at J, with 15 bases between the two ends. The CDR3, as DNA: TGTGCCAGTAGTTGGGGACTCGCCGCGAATGAGCAGTTCTTC. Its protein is CASSWGLAANEQFF. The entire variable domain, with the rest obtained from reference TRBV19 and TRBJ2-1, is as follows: DGGITQSPKYLFRKEGQNVTLSCEQNLNHDAMYWYRQDPGQGLRLIYYSQIVNDFQKGDIAEGYSVSREKKESFPLTVTSAQKNPTAFYLCASSWGLAANEQFFGPGTRLTVL.

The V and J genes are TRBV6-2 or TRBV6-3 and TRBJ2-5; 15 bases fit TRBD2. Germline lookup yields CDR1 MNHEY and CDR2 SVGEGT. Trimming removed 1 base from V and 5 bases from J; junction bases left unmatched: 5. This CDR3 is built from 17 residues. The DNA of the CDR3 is TGTGCCAGCAGTTACTTGGGACTAGCGGGGGGATCGGAGACCCAGTACTTC. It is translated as CASSYLGLAGGSETQYF.

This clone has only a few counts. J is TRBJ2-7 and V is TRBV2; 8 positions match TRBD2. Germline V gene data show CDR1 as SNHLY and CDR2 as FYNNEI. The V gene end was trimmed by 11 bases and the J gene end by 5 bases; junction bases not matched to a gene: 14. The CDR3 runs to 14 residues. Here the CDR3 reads CARHRTGGANEQYF. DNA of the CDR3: TGTGCCCGCCATAGGACGGGGGGGGCAAACGAGCAGTACTTC.

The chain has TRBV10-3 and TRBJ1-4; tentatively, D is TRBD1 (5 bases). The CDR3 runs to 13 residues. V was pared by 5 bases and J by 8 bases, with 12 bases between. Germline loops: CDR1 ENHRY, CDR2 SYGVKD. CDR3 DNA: TGTGCCATCAGTAACCCGAACAGGGAAAAACTGTTTTTT. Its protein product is CAISNPNREKLFF.

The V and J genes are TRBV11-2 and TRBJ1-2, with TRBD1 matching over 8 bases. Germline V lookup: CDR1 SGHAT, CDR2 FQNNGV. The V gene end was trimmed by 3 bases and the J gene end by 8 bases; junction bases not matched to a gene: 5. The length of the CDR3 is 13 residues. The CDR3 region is CASSFGQGRGYTF. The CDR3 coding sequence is TGTGCCAGCAGCTTCGGACAGGGAAGGGGCTACACCTTC.

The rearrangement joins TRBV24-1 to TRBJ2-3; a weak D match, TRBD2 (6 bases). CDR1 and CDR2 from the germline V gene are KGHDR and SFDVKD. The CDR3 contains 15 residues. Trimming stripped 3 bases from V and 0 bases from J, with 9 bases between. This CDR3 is CATSDTGASTDTQYF. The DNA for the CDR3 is TGTGCCACCAGTGATACGGGAGCTAGCACAGATACGCAGTATTTT.